The 30 T cell receptor beta chains below all came from one sample that was sequenced in a study of OX40 agonist ivuxolimab in advanced cancers. Produced via immunoSEQ multiplex PCR; TCRdb's table is partial and in-frame only. The repertoire holds roughly 100,000 clones, with about 85% as singletons. The sample in question was CD4+ or CD8+ T cells sorted from blood, obtained in a trial of the OX40 agonist ivuxolimab. These receptors came from an adult with an advanced solid tumor such as melanoma, head and neck, liver or kidney cancer.

The chain combines TRBV11-2 with TRBJ2-7, with 11 positions matching TRBD2. The CDR3 has 16 amino acids. Trimming cost V 5 bases and J 1 base; bases outside gene matches: 7. Germline V gene lookup returns CDR1 SGHAT and CDR2 FQNNGV. This chain's CDR3 is CASSHRLAGLSYEQYF. CDR3 coding DNA: TGTGCCAGCAGCCATAGACTAGCGGGGTTATCCTACGAGCAGTACTTC. Full variable domain (rest looked up from reference TRBV11-2 and TRBJ2-7): EAGVAQSPRYKIIEKRQSVAFWCNPISGHATLYWYQQILGQGPKLLIQFQNNGVVDDSQLPKDRFSAERLKGVDSTLKIQPAKLEDSAVYLCASSHRLAGLSYEQYFGPGTRLTVT.

CDR3 in DNA: TGTGCCAGCAGTTTAGACATCCAAGGAAATCAGCCCCAGCATTTT. Protein sequence: CASSLDIQGNQPQHF. The chain has TRBV2 and TRBJ1-5; D is unresolved. CDR1 and CDR2 (germline): SNHLY, FYNNEI. The CDR3 loop spans 15 amino acids. With 5 bases removed from V and 4 bases from J, the gap between germline ends came to 15 bases. Based on the CDR3 plus reference TRBV2 and TRBJ1-5, the full variable domain is EPEVTQTPSHQVTQMGQEVILRCVPISNHLYFYWYRQILGQKVEFLVSFYNNEISEKSEIFDDQFSVERPDGSNFTLKIRSTKLEDSAMYFCASSLDIQGNQPQHFGDGTRLSIL.

V is TRBV27 and J is TRBJ2-1; 12 bases agree with TRBD2. Germline CDR1 MNHEY, CDR2 SMNVEV (reference sequence). This CDR3 spans 15 amino acids. V trimming: 6 bases; J trimming: 4 bases; junction bases outside the gene matches: 4. As DNA, the CDR3 is TGTGCCAGCAGCCCCGGGACTAGCGGGTACAATGAGCAGTTCTTC. Its translation is CASSPGTSGYNEQFF.

The chain combines TRBV27 with TRBJ2-3; weak D call: TRBD1 (6 bases). The CDR3 has 16 residues. V was pared by 2 bases and J by 0 bases, with 12 bases between. Germline CDR1 is MNHEY and CDR2 is SMNVEV (reference sequence). This CDR3 is CASSLEWGRSTDTQYF. The CDR3 coding sequence is TGTGCCAGCAGTTTAGAGTGGGGGCGAAGCACAGATACGCAGTATTTT.

The V call is TRBV11-3, the J call TRBJ2-2; the D is unclear. The CDR3 length is 13 residues. The V and J ends lost 3 bases and 6 bases respectively, with 8 bases between them. The V gene's germline CDR1 is SGHNT and CDR2 YENEEA. In DNA form, the CDR3 reads TGTGCCAGCAGCTTTCGGGCATCCGGGGAGCTGTTTTTT. It codes for CASSFRASGELFF.

This clone was recorded only once. CDR3 sequence reads: CASSPGQGVSGNTIYF. DNA of the CDR3: TGTGCCAGCAGCCCCGGACAGGGAGTGTCAGGAAACACCATATATTTT. The V call is TRBV7-9, the J call TRBJ1-3; 8 bases are a match to TRBD1. The V segment lost 5 bases and the J segment 4 bases; nucleotides outside the gene matches: 10. CDR3 size: 16 residues. The germline V gene has CDR1 SEHNR and CDR2 FQNEAQ (reference sequence).

The genes are TRBV4-1 and TRBJ2-1; 7 nucleotides agree with TRBD2. Germline CDR1 reads MGHRA; CDR2 reads YSYEKL. The CDR3 sequence is 17 residues long. J lost 10 bases, V lost 2 bases, and 17 bases had no gene match. The DNA of the CDR3 is TGCGCCAGCAGCCAATTGGGGCGGGAGTCGACTTCTGGAGAGCAGTTCTTC. As protein: CASSQLGRESTSGEQFF.

The chain recombines TRBV5-1 with TRBJ2-5; tentatively, D is TRBD2 (5 bases). The germline V gene encodes CDR1 SGHRS and CDR2 YFSETQ. V gave up 0 bases and J gave up 5 bases, with 11 bases separating them. This CDR3 comprises 14 residues. CDR3 sequence reads: CASSLGLFGETQYF. The CDR3 DNA follows: TGCGCCAGCAGCTTGGGACTATTTGGTGAGACCCAGTACTTC.

J is TRBJ2-2 and V is TRBV5-1; 9 bases match TRBD2. The CDR3 length is 15 residues. After removal of 2 bases from V and 4 bases from J, the junction contained 3 bases not matched to a gene. Germline-derived CDR1 and CDR2 are SGHRS and YFSETQ. CDR3 sequence reads: CASSFASGTTGELFF. Here the CDR3 DNA reads TGCGCCAGCAGCTTTGCTAGCGGGACCACCGGGGAGCTGTTTTTT.

The chain is built from TRBV27 and TRBJ2-1, with TRBD1 matching over 7 bases. V shed 5 bases, J shed 4 bases, and the junction held 11 bases outside the gene matches. Germline lookup yields CDR1 MNHEY and CDR2 SMNVEV (reference sequence). CDR3 length: 16 residues. Written as DNA, the CDR3 is TGTGCCAGCAGTAAAAGGACAGGACCAAAATACAATGAGCAGTTCTTC. This sequence encodes CASSKRTGPKYNEQFF.

V gene TRBV30 combines with J gene TRBJ1-1, with D perhaps TRBD1 (5 bases). The ends were cut back, 2 bases at V and 4 bases at J, with 8 bases in the middle. This CDR3 is built from 12 residues. CDR1 GTSNPN and CDR2 SVGIG come from the germline V gene (reference sequence). The DNA for the CDR3 is TGTGCCTGGAGTTTCCAGGGCACTGAAGCTTTCTTT. Protein sequence: CAWSFQGTEAFF.

This clone was seen a few times. The chain employs TRBV18 and TRBJ2-5; a weak D match, TRBD1 (5 bases). The ends were cut back, 7 bases at V and 3 bases at J, with 12 bases in the middle. Germline V gives CDR1 KGHSH, CDR2 LQKENI. The CDR3 runs to 13 residues. CDR3 loop: CASCDRREETQYF. CDR3 bases: TGTGCCAGCTGCGATCGCAGGGAAGAGACCCAGTACTTC.

This chain joins TRBV6-5 and TRBJ2-7; TRBD1 matches 9 bases. CDR1 is MNHEY and CDR2 is SVGAGI in the germline V gene. CDR3 length equals 13 residues. Trimming removed 5 bases from V and 3 bases from J; junction bases left unmatched: 2. Written as DNA, the CDR3 is TGTGCCAGCAGTACGACAGGGGGCTACGAGCAGTACTTC. It is translated as CASSTTGGYEQYF.

The V and J genes are TRBV28 and TRBJ1-5; D is unresolved. CDR1 is MDHEN, CDR2 SYDVKM, per germline. This CDR3 contains 14 residues. V gave up 2 bases and J gave up 7 bases, with 12 bases separating them. DNA of the CDR3: TGTGCCAGCAGTTTAGGCCTACGAGGACAGCCCCAGCATTTT. Translation: CASSLGLRGQPQHF.

The V call is TRBV5-4, the J call TRBJ2-2; tentatively, D is TRBD1 or TRBD2 (5 bases each). The CDR3 is made up of 13 amino acids. The germline CDR1 and CDR2 sequences are SGHNT and YYREEE (reference sequence). The germline V and J ends were trimmed by 2 bases and 4 bases, with 6 bases remaining between them. Written as DNA, the CDR3 is TGTGCCAGCAGCTTTGGGGGCACCGGGGAGCTGTTTTTT. Translation: CASSFGGTGELFF.

This chain links TRBV11-2 with TRBJ2-3, with D possibly being TRBD2 (6 bases). The CDR3 extends over 17 amino acids. Germline V gives CDR1 SGHAT, CDR2 FQNNGV. The V gene lost 5 bases and the J gene lost 0 bases, with 18 bases spanning the gap. DNA for the CDR3: TGTGCCAGCAGCCCCCGGGGTGGAGGGGATAGCACAGATACGCAGTATTTT. Its translation is CASSPRGGGDSTDTQYF.

The gene calls are TRBV7-2 and TRBJ1-1; no reliable D call. Germline values: CDR1 SGHTA, CDR2 FQGNSA. Trimming shortened V by 1 base and J by 9 bases, and 12 bases separated the two germline ends. The CDR3 contains 13 residues. The chain's CDR3 is CASSLVDGSQAFF. The DNA of the CDR3 is TGTGCCAGCAGCTTAGTGGACGGCAGTCAAGCTTTCTTT.

CDR3 amino acids: CASSDESYEQYF. CDR3 bases: TGTGCCAGCAGTGATGAGTCCTACGAGCAGTACTTC. The chain links TRBV6-1 to TRBJ2-7, with D uncertain. Deletions cut 3 bases from V and 1 base from J, with 4 bases between. The CDR3 has 12 residues. The germline gives CDR1 MNHNS, CDR2 SASEGT.

The chain links TRBV25-1 to TRBJ2-2, with D uncertain. Trimming shortened V by 1 base and J by 6 bases, and 3 bases separated the two germline ends. CDR1 is MGHDK and CDR2 is SYGVNS in the germline V gene. The CDR3 runs to 12 residues. The CDR3 DNA reads as TGTGCCAGCAGTGAATCCCCCGGGGAGCTGTTTTTT. Its protein product is CASSESPGELFF.

V is TRBV11-3 and J is TRBJ1-3, with 7 bases identical to TRBD1. The V segment lost 2 bases and the J segment 4 bases; nucleotides outside the gene matches: 5. CDR1 and CDR2 from the germline V gene are SGHNT and YENEEA. There are 15 residues in the CDR3. CDR3 sequence (DNA): TGTGCCAGCAGCTTAAGGGGACAGCTAGGAAACACCATATATTTT. Amino acid sequence: CASSLRGQLGNTIYF.

This rearrangement joins TRBV28 to TRBJ2-7; 7 bases are shared with TRBD2. This CDR3 contains 17 residues. Germline assignment: CDR1 MDHEN and CDR2 SYDVKM. V was clipped by 4 bases and J by 2 bases; unmatched bases: 14. The DNA for the CDR3 is TGTGCCAGCAGTTCTAGCGGTACCCTTTTGGGCCCCTACGAGCAGTACTTC. Amino acid sequence: CASSSSGTLLGPYEQYF.

The chain couples TRBV28 to TRBJ1-2, with 7 positions matching TRBD1. The CDR3 is made up of 13 amino acids. CDR1 and CDR2 from the germline V gene are MDHEN and SYDVKM. Losses at the gene ends were 5 bases for V and 5 bases for J; bases not matched to a gene: 5. CDR3 nucleotide sequence: TGTGCCAGCAGTGAATTACAGGGGTATGGCTACACCTTC. Its protein is CASSELQGYGYTF.

The V gene is TRBV11-2, the J gene TRBJ2-3; D is possibly TRBD2 (6 bases). V lost 4 bases, J lost 0 bases, and 14 bases lay in between. Germline CDR1 SGHAT, CDR2 FQNNGV. This CDR3 is 16 amino acids long. CDR3 residues: CASSSLGGTSTDTQYF. The CDR3 region has the DNA TGTGCCAGCAGCTCCCTCGGCGGGACCAGCACAGATACGCAGTATTTT.

On this clone: In the same sample, other DNA sequences code for this CDR3. This chain uses TRBV15 with TRBJ2-7; the D gene is possibly TRBD2 (5 bases). V gave up 0 bases and J gave up 4 bases, with 7 bases separating them. The CDR3 loop spans 13 amino acids. CDR1 LNHNV and CDR2 YYDKDF come from the germline V gene (reference sequence). The CDR3 loop reads CATSRDRGYEQYF. CDR3 nucleotide sequence: TGTGCCACCAGCAGAGATAGAGGGTACGAGCAGTACTTC.

The chain joins TRBV19 to TRBJ2-3, with D perhaps matching TRBD2 (5 bases). V lost 3 bases and J 2 bases, leaving 9 bases between the germline ends. The CDR3 is 14 amino acids. Germline V gene data show CDR1 as LNHDA and CDR2 as SQIVND (reference sequence). Written as DNA, the CDR3 is TGTGCCAGTAGTATCGACGGGATCACAGATACGCAGTATTTT. This codes for CASSIDGITDTQYF.

The rearrangement links TRBV18 to TRBJ2-7; a weak D match, TRBD1 (5 bases). The germline gives CDR1 KGHSH, CDR2 LQKENI. Trimming pared 5 bases from V and 5 bases from J, leaving 7 bases between. The CDR3 has 11 amino acids. The CDR3 bases are TGTGCCAGCTCATCCAGGGACGAGCAGTACTTC. Protein product: CASSSRDEQYF.

The chain links TRBV18 to TRBJ1-1; the match to TRBD1 covers 7 bases. The CDR3 extends over 13 amino acids. The germline V gene encodes CDR1 KGHSH and CDR2 LQKENI. V lost 4 bases and J lost 8; bases outside the gene matches: 7. The CDR3 region has the DNA TGTGCCAGCTCACACCGGATGGGACAGGAAGCTTTCTTT. Its translation is CASSHRMGQEAFF.

As DNA, the CDR3 is TGTGCCAGCAGCTTCAACGGCTACACCTTC. It translates to CASSFNGYTF. The chain recombines TRBV5-8 with TRBJ1-2; no firm D call. Trimming stripped 2 bases from V and 8 bases from J, with 4 bases between. The germline V gene has CDR1 SGHTS and CDR2 YDEGEE. The CDR3 spans 10 residues.

The chain employs TRBV4-1 and TRBJ2-3; D not certain. Trimming stripped 0 bases from V and 3 bases from J, with 7 bases between. Germline CDR1 MGHRA, CDR2 YSYEKL. This CDR3 has 14 amino acids. The CDR3: CASSQEVPTDTQYF. CDR3 coding DNA: TGCGCCAGCAGCCAAGAAGTCCCAACAGATACGCAGTATTTT.

The chain couples TRBV15 to TRBJ2-1; a weak D match, TRBD2 (6 bases). This CDR3 is 17 amino acids long. Germline V gene sequence: CDR1 LNHNV, CDR2 YYDKDF (reference sequence). The V end lost 0 bases, the J end lost 5 bases, and 17 bases lay between the germline ends. The CDR3 nucleotides read TGTGCCACCAGCAGAGATTCGGTCGGCGGGAAGGACAATGAGCAGTTCTTC. Translating gives CATSRDSVGGKDNEQFF. Combining the CDR3 with reference TRBV15 and TRBJ2-1 gives the whole variable domain DAMVIQNPRYQVTQFGKPVTLSCSQTLNHNVMYWYQQKSSQAPKLLFHYYDKDFNNEADTPDNFQSRRPNTSFCFLDIRSPGLGDTAMYLCATSRDSVGGKDNEQFFGPGTRLTVL.